This T cell receptor (beta chain) was profiled in a study of molecular identifiers for immune sequencing clone quantification. This clonotype was observed many times. Its antigen is still unknown. Each CDR3 protein gets one entry after TCRdb re-called the PCR reads with MiXCR. In the table there are about half a million distinct CDR3 sequences, about 22% of which are singletons. The CDR3 is 14 amino acids. The V gene end was trimmed by 3 bases and the J gene end by 5 bases; junction bases not matched to a gene: 6. Germline CDR1 and CDR2: MNHEY and SMNVEV (reference sequence). Whole-study results and caveats: Effector cells had over 98% of their molecules in clones above 20 RNA copies, while naive cells had under 1%. Researchers reportedly could pick up spiked Jurkat TCR RNA from one cell mixed into some 1 million naive cells.

Material for sequencing was naive CD8+ T cells from blood, with Jurkat cell RNA spiked in. Described subset: FACS-sorted CD8+CD4-CCR7+CD45RA+ naive T cells. The genes are TRBV27 and TRBJ1-1, with 7 bases aligning to TRBD1. This TCR was recovered from a human donor in good health. Some libraries in this study had Jurkat cell RNA spiked in. CDR3 sequence (DNA): TGTGCCAGCAGTTTTCGGGACAGAAGAACTGAAGCTTTCTTT. It yields the protein CASSFRDRRTEAFF.